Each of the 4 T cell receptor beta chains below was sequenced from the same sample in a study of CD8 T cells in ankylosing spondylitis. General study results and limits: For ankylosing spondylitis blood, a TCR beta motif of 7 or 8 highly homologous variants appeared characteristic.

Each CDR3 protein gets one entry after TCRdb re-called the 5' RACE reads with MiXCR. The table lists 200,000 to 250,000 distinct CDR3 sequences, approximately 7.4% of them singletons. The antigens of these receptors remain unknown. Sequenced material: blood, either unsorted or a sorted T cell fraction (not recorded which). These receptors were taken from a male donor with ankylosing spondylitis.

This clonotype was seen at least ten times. CDR3 nucleotides: TGTGCCAGCAGCGTAGTGGTGGGGTCGAACACCGGGGAGCTGTTTTTT. It specifies CASSVVVGSNTGELFF. The chain couples TRBV9 to TRBJ2-2; D is ambiguous. V lost 0 bases and J lost 0, with 9 bases in between. Germline V gene lookup returns CDR1 SGDLS and CDR2 YYNGEE. CDR3 size: 16 residues.

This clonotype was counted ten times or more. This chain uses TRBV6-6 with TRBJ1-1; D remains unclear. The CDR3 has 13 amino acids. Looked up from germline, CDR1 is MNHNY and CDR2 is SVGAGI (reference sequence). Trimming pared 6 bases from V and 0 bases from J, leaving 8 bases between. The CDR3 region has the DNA TGTGCCAGCAGGGCCAAGATGAACACTGAAGCTTTCTTT. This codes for CASRAKMNTEAFF.

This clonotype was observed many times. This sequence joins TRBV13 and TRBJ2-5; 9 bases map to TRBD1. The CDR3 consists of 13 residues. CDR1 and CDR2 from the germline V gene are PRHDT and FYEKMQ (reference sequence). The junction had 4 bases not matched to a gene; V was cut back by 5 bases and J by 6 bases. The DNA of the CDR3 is TGTGCCAGCAGCCAGGACAGGGGAAAGACCCAGTACTTC. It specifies CASSQDRGKTQYF.

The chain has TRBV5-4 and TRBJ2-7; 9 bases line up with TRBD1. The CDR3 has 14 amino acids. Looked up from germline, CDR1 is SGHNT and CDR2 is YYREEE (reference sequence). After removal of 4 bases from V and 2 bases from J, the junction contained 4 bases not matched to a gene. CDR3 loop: CASSRTGDPYEQYF. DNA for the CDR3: TGTGCCAGCAGCAGGACAGGGGACCCCTACGAGCAGTACTTC.